This T cell receptor (beta chain) was documented in a study of beta chain features in type 1 diabetes. CDR1 and CDR2 (germline): SGHNT, YYREEE (reference sequence). V lost 0 bases and J 7 bases, leaving 14 bases between the germline ends. There are 14 residues in the CDR3. Points on this clone: What it binds is not known.

Notes on the study in general: TCRB CDR3 length was moderately but significantly reduced in all four CD4+ subsets of Type 1 diabetes patients. It was among patients, rather than healthy donors, that naive, central memory and Treg TCRB repertoires appeared more similar.

The sequenced template was cDNA made from the entire isolated RNA. There were approximately 3.5 million reads on average in the naive, central memory and regulatory T cell samples. Data came from immunoSEQ multiplex PCR; TCRdb stores just in-frame clones and leaves some out. The sample records under 900,000 clones, about a sixth being singletons. This clonotype was obtained from a woman under 30 in good health. The chain carries TRBV5-4 and TRBJ2-7, with D unclear. Sequenced input: naive CD4+ T cells from blood. CDR3 DNA: TGTGCCAGCAGCTTGGGCGGTCAATCTTGGGAGCAGTACTTC. Protein sequence: CASSLGGQSWEQYF.